The present entry profiles one TCR beta chain with its context. Its antigen remains undetermined. Per-base qualities were not stored, and no clone one base away is much larger. This entry is derived from a study of blood T cell repertoires in COVID-19 (dated by TCRdb to about 2020). Broadly, across the study: Samples from collaborators originated in the United States, Italy and Spain and spanned both the acute and convalescent phases of COVID-19. The prospective study material was composed of cDNA or gDNA derived from T cells, B-cell-depleted T cells, or PBMCs. The dataset comprised deeply sampled blood TCRbeta repertoires from subjects exposed to, actively infected with, or recovered from COVID-19. A freely available public database, intended as a resource for researchers studying the immune response to SARS-CoV-2, is where the repertoires were released. Samples came from the ongoing ImmuneRACE study (first 160 participants) plus 1,254 subjects from 6 global collaborators. A de-identified subject ID, COVID-19 status, age in years and sex were almost always included in the sample metadata. Where available, HLA class I and class II types were obtained from metadata supplied by the sample provider rather than from assay-based typing. The paper's findings and limits, for the study overall: The quantity of clinical and demographic metadata differed by source and by participant and was supplied without curation.

Participants in the prospective study were aged roughly 18 to 100 years, lived in about two dozen United States geographic areas, and enrolled through a virtual design. To assign participants to cohorts, the prospective study relied on clinical history that participants themselves reported in a screening survey and a study questionnaire. ImmuneRACE Cohort 3 recovered participants were defined by two consecutive negative NP/OP PCR tests, healthcare professional clearance, or symptom resolution. In the prospective study, mobile phlebotomists collected whole blood, serum and a nasopharyngeal or oropharyngeal swab from each participant. Prospective study participants could optionally give additional blood draws and questionnaires over an approximately two-month period. Prospective study blood samples were shipped either frozen or at room temperature before DNA extraction. The immunoSEQ Assay, a bias-controlled multiplex PCR, was used to amplify TCRbeta CDR3 regions from genomic DNA. Regarding the original processing steps: Nucleated cell counts per sample were estimated from amplification of reference gene primers within the assay. To quantify the absolute abundance of each unique TCRbeta CDR3 rearrangement, sequence reads were collapsed and filtered. For each sample, productive Simpson clonality was calculated as the square root of Simpson's diversity index over productive rearrangements. This immuneACCESS table, as held by TCRdb, lists in-frame sequences with V and J called but not all clones. Of the missing ones, under half trace to an unresolved V gene in checked studies; the others have no known cause. The V and J calls and clone size were taken over from that table, and D and trimming were inferred from the DNA. In this sample the table shows about 270,000 clones, roughly 90% of which occur a single time. The top ten clonotypes cover around 3% of the sample.

The germline V gene provides CDR1 SGHDN and CDR2 FVKESK. V is shortened by 4 bases, J by 5 bases, and the region joining them spans 21 bases. Spanning cysteine to phenylalanine, the CDR3 consists of 17 amino acids. This entry keeps only the CDR3 DNA: 51 bases, framed from base 1. The chain uses TRBV14 and TRBJ2-1, with a weak D call of TRBD2 (6 bases match). This TCR was recovered from a woman in her forties or fifties who had recovered from COVID-19. Material: PBMCs or T cells enriched from blood (not recorded which). The CDR3 region: CASSPGLRRRGNNEQFF. The sequenced DNA: TGTGCCAGCAGCCCAGGACTCAGGAGACGGGGGAACAATGAGCAGTTCTTC.